The 9 T cell receptor beta chains reported below all come from one sample, sequenced in a study of T-cell memory formation after mild COVID-19. From the 5' RACE reads, TCRdb called clonotypes with MiXCR, one entry per CDR3 protein. The table shows roughly 380,000 distinct CDR3 sequences, with over 25% occurring only once. The specimen sequenced was PBMCs or a T cell subset sorted from them (not recorded which). The receptors come from an adult woman who had mild COVID-19 (a few samples of this study predate the infection). Cell type and time point are not known.

This clonotype has a handful of counts. The CDR3 DNA reads TGTGCCAGCAGTTACTCCGGGAAAGAGACCCAGTACTTC. Translated, it gives CASSYSGKETQYF. V gene TRBV6-5 combines with J gene TRBJ2-5, with D tentatively TRBD2 (5 bases). V dropped 0 bases and J dropped 3 bases, with 5 bases sitting between them. Germline assignment: CDR1 MNHEY and CDR2 SVGAGI. The CDR3 runs to 13 residues.

V and J are TRBV7-2 and TRBJ1-4; tentatively, D is TRBD1 (5 bases). V was shortened by 2 bases and J by 7 bases, with 14 bases between the two germline ends. The CDR3 covers 15 residues. Per the germline V gene, CDR1 is SGHTA and CDR2 is FQGNSA. CDR3 bases: TGTGCCAGCAGCTTATACGGGGCGTTGGGTGAAAAACTGTTTTTT. It yields the protein CASSLYGALGEKLFF. The full variable domain, with the rest looked up from reference TRBV7-2 and TRBJ1-4, is GAGVSQSPSNKVTEKGKDVELRCDPISGHTALYWYRQSLGQGLEFLIYFQGNSAPDKSGLPSDRFSAERTGGSVSTLTIQRTQQEDSAVYLCASSLYGALGEKLFFGSGTQLSVL.

This clonotype occurred a few times. The chain recombines TRBV7-8 with TRBJ1-5; 8 positions agree with TRBD1. The V and J ends lost 5 bases and 0 bases, in that order; junction bases with no gene match: 6. Looked up from germline, CDR1 is SGHVS and CDR2 is FQNEAQ. CDR3 length: 16 residues. The CDR3 DNA reads TGTGCCAGCAGCCGCCGGGACAGGACTAGCAATCAGCCCCAGCATTTT. Residues: CASSRRDRTSNQPQHF. Drawing the rest from reference TRBV7-8 and TRBJ1-5, the complete variable domain is GAGVSQSPRYKVAKRGQDVALRCDPISGHVSLFWYQQALGQGPEFLTYFQNEAQLDKSGLPSDRFFAERPEGSVSTLKIQRTQQEDSAVYLCASSRRDRTSNQPQHFGDGTRLSIL.

The rearrangement uses TRBV11-2 and TRBJ2-3; D assignment may be TRBD1 or TRBD2 (5 bases each). V dropped 8 bases and J dropped 0 bases, with 24 bases sitting between them. CDR3 size: 18 residues. Per the germline V gene, CDR1 is SGHAT and CDR2 is FQNNGV. The CDR3 bases are TGTGCCAGCCTCCCCGGACGGGGCCTATCCTCTAGCACAGATACGCAGTATTTT. Translation gives CASLPGRGLSSSTDTQYF.

The chain joins TRBV19 to TRBJ1-2; TRBD1 matches at 7 bases. Germline V CDR1 and CDR2: LNHDA, SQIVND (reference sequence). Trimming removed 3 bases from V and 3 bases from J; junction bases left unmatched: 7. This CDR3 comprises 15 residues. Here the CDR3 reads CASSIWDSRHYGYTF. The CDR3 bases are TGTGCCAGTAGTATTTGGGACAGCCGACACTATGGCTACACCTTC.

The chain combines TRBV20-1 with TRBJ2-4; D not certain. The CDR3 consists of 17 residues. Germline CDR1 is DFQATT and CDR2 is SNEGSKA (reference sequence). V dropped 1 base and J dropped 4 bases, with 20 bases sitting between them. The CDR3 spells CSARGPIAGYLKNIQYF. CDR3 DNA: TGCAGTGCTAGAGGACCAATCGCTGGGTATCTGAAAAACATTCAGTACTTC.

The V and J genes are TRBV6-1 and TRBJ1-3, with TRBD1 matching over 10 bases. V gave up 2 bases and J gave up 0 bases; unmatched junction bases: 1. The CDR3 consists of 16 residues. The germline V gene has CDR1 MNHNS and CDR2 SASEGT. Written as DNA, the CDR3 is TGTGCCAGCAGTGAACGGGACAGGGGCTCTGGAAACACCATATATTTT. It specifies CASSERDRGSGNTIYF.

The chain has TRBV12-3 or TRBV12-4 and TRBJ2-7, with D possibly being TRBD1 or TRBD2 (5 bases each). The CDR3 consists of 15 residues. The V end was cut by 6 bases, the J end by 0 bases, with 15 bases between. CDR3 protein: CASRSGTSSSYEQYF. CDR3 coding DNA: TGTGCCAGCAGGAGTGGGACGTCGAGCTCCTACGAGCAGTACTTC.

The gene calls are TRBV7-2 and TRBJ1-1; TRBD1 might be the D (6 bases). V lost 1 base and J lost 1, with 13 bases in between. CDR3 length: 16 residues. Germline V lookup: CDR1 SGHTA, CDR2 FQGNSA. In DNA form, the CDR3 reads TGTGCCAGCAGCTTAGATGGACAGCTGCGGAACACTGAAGCTTTCTTT. It encodes CASSLDGQLRNTEAFF.